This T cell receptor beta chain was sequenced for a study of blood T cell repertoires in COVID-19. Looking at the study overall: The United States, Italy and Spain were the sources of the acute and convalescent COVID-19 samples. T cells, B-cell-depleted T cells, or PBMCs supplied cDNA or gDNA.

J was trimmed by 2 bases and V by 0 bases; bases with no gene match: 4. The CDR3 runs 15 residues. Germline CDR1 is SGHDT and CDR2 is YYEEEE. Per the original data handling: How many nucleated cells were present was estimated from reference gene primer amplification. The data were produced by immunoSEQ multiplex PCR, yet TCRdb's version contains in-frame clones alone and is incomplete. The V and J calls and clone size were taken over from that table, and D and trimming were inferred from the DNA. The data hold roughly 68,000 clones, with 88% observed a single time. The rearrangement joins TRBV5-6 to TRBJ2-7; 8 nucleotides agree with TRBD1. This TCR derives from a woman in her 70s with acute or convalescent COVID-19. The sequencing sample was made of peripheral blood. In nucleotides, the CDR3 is TGTGCCAGCAGCTTGGGACAGGGGCTAACCTACGAGCAGTACTTC. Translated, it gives CASSLGQGLTYEQYF. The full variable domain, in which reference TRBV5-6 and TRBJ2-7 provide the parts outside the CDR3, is DAGVTQSPTHLIKTRGQQVTLRCSPKSGHDTVSWYQQALGQGPQFIFQYYEEEERQRGNFPDRFSGHQFPNYSSELNVNALLLGDSALYLCASSLGQGLTYEQYFGPGTRLTVT.